The text below deals with one TCR beta chain. Its antigen remains undetermined. No clone much larger than this one lies a single base away; base qualities are absent. RNA was extracted using the RNeasy kit, and roughly 0.5 to 1 ug of the RNA was reverse transcribed with random hexamers. The immunoSEQ multiplex PCR assay, covering 54 Vbeta and 13 Jbeta segments, was used to amplify TCR beta CDR3 regions. PCR amplification bias was corrected by using a synthetic template baseline for primer optimization and computational correction. In the original analysis: Reads were assigned to V, D and J genes according to IMGT and analyzed in immunoSEQ Analyzer, with only productive sequences retained. Clonality was computed as one minus Shannon entropy normalized by log2 of the number of productive unique sequences. Public and private clones were assessed among the 100 most prevalent clones of each patient and control. Clones were defined as Susac-specific when absent from the healthy and MS cohorts, from over a thousand published viral clones and from other ImmuneACCESS disease sequences. The public reads were reprocessed in TCRdb via fastp at Q25 and MiXCR, keeping in-frame beta chains. Entries are consolidated by CDR3 protein sequence, retaining the most common genes and DNA. TCRdb, not the authors, supplied the V and J calls. The sample has roughly 84,000 distinct CDR3 sequences on record, 95% to 96% of them singletons. About 0.41% of the sample lies in the top ten.

The sample belongs to a study of CD8 T cells in Susac syndrome (dated by TCRdb to about 2019). Turning to the overall study: Of the Susac syndrome patients who were sequenced, under ten were in clinical remission while about 6 had clinically active disease. Clonality of the CD8+ T cell repertoire was compared between over 10 healthy donors, approximately 14 Susac syndrome patients and under 16 multiple sclerosis patients. At the time of blood withdrawal, Susac syndrome patients were either therapy-naive, taking corticosteroids (with some also receiving IVIg), or on IVIg alone. The study used repertoire sequencing to test whether antigen drove CD8+ T cell activation and differentiation in Susac syndrome. Broad study findings and their caveats: Looking at Susac-specific public clones, the researchers identified 15 to 20 in the total CD8+ repertoire and five in the CD8+ TEMRA repertoire. Susac syndrome CD8+ repertoires showed clonal expansion, highest in CD8+ TEMRA cells and greater in clinically active than remitting patients. The study acknowledged that relatively few individuals were included in the TCR sequencing and HLA analysis.

CDR1 SQVTM and CDR2 ANQGSEA are derived from the germline V gene. Relative to germline, V is missing 0 bases and J is missing 7 bases, with 5 bases of the junction outside any gene match. From its cysteine to its phenylalanine, the CDR3 spans 14 amino acids. Just the 42-base CDR3 DNA is kept, in frame starting at base 1. High-throughput TCR beta sequencing profiled peripheral blood CD8+ and CD4+ T cells from healthy donors, Susac syndrome patients and multiple sclerosis patients. The Susac syndrome patients fulfilled recently defined diagnostic criteria for definite or probable disease. Bulk CD8+ and CD4+ T cells were purified by magnetic negative isolation, whereas CD8+ TEMRA cells were enriched by FACS. Blood was drawn into EDTA tubes, processed within 24 hours, and PBMCs were isolated by density gradient centrifugation. PBMCs intended for TCR sequencing were cryopreserved in liquid nitrogen and were subsequently thawed in a 37 degrees C water bath. The sorted or isolated CD4+, CD8+ and CD8+ TEMRA cells had a purity of 90% or higher.

Sequencing was carried out using CD8+ T cells from PBMCs. The receptor was isolated from a human donor with Susac syndrome. The rearranged segments are TRBV29-1 and TRBJ1-2, and 10 bases in between align with TRBD1. CDR3 loop: CSVEDEGQGPGYTF. DNA sequence: TGCAGCGTTGAAGATGAGGGACAGGGGCCTGGCTACACCTTC.